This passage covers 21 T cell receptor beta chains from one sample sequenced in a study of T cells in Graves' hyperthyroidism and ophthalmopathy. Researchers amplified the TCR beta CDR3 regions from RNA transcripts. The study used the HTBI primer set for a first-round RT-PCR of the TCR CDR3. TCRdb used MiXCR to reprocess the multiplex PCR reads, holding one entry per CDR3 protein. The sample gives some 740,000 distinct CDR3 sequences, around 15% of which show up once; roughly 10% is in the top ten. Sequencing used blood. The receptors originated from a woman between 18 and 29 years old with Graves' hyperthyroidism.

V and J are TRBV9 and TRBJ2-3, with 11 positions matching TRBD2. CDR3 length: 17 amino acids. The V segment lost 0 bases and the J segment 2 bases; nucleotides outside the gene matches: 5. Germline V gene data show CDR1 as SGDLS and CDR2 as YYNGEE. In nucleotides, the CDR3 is TGTGCCAGCAGCGTAGAGGGACTAGCGGCCTACACAGATACGCAGTATTTT. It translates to CASSVEGLAAYTDTQYF.

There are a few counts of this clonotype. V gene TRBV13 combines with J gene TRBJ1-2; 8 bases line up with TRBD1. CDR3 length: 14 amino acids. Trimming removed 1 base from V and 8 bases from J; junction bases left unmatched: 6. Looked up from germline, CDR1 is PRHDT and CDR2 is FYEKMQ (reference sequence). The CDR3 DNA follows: TGTGCCAGCAGCTTAGTAGGACAGGGAAGGGGCTACACCTTC. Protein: CASSLVGQGRGYTF.

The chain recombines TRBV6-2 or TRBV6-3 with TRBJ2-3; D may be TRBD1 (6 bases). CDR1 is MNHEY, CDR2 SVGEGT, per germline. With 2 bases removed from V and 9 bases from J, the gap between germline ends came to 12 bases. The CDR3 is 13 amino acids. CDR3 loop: CASSYGQLRTQYF. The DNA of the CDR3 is TGTGCCAGCAGTTACGGACAGCTCAGGACGCAGTATTTT.

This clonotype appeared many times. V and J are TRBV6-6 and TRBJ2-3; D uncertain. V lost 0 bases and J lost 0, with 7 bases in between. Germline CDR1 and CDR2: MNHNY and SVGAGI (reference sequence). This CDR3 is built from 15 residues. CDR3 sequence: CASSYSEGSTDTQYF. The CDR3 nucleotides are TGTGCCAGCAGTTACTCAGAAGGTAGCACAGATACGCAGTATTTT.

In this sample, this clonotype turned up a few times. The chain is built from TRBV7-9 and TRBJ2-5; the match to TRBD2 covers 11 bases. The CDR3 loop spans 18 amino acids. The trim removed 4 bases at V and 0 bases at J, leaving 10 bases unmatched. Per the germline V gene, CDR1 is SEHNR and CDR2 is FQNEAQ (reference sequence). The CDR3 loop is CASSSTKGTSGYQETQYF. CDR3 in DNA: TGTGCCAGCAGCTCCACGAAAGGGACTAGCGGTTACCAAGAGACCCAGTACTTC.

The CDR3: CSVELAGTYNEQFF. The CDR3 DNA follows: TGCAGCGTTGAACTAGCGGGAACCTACAATGAGCAGTTCTTC. This chain joins TRBV29-1 and TRBJ2-1; 9 nucleotides align to TRBD2. The trim removed 2 bases at V and 2 bases at J, leaving 1 base unmatched. This CDR3 has 14 residues. CDR1 is SQVTM and CDR2 is ANQGSEA in the germline V gene.

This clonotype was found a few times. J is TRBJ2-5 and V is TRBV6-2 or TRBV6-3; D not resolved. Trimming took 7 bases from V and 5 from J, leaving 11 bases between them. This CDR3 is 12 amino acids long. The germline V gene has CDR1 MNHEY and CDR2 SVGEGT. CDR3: CASKVVGETQYF. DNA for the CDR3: TGTGCCAGCAAGGTAGTCGGCGAGACCCAGTACTTC.

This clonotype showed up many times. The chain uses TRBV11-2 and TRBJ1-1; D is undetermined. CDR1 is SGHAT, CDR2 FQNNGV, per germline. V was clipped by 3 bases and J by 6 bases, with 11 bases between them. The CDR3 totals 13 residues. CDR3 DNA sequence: TGTGCCAGCAGCTTTGCCGGGGTCCCTGAAGCTTTCTTT. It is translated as CASSFAGVPEAFF.

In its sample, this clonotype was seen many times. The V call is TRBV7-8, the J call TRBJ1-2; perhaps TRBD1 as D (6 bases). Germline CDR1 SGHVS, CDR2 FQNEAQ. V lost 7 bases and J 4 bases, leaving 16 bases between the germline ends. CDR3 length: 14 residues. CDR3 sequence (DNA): TGTGCCAGCACCCCAGGGGTTGGTGTCTATGGCTACACCTTC. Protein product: CASTPGVGVYGYTF.

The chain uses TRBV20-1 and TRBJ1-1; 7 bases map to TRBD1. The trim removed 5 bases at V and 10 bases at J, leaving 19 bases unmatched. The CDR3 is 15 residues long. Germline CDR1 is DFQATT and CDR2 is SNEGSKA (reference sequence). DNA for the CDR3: TGCAGTGCTCCGAACCGGGACAGTGGCTCCAAAGGAGCTTTCTTT. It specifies CSAPNRDSGSKGAFF.

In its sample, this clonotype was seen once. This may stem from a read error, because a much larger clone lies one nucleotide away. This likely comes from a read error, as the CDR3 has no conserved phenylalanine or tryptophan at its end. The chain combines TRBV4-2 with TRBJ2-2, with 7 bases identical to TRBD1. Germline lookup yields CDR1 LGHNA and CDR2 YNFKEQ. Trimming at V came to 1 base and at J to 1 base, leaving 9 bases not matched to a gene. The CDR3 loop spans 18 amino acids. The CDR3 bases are TGTGCCAGCAGCCAAGTAGCGTTAGGACAGGAGAACACCGGGGAGCTGTTTTCT. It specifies CASSQVALGQENTGELFS.

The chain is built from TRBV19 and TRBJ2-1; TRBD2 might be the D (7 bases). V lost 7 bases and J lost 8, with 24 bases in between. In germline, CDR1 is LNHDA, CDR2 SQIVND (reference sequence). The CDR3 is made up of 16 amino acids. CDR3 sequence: CASTYSWRGPGDEQFF. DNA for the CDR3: TGTGCCAGTACTTATAGTTGGCGGGGGCCGGGGGATGAGCAGTTCTTC.

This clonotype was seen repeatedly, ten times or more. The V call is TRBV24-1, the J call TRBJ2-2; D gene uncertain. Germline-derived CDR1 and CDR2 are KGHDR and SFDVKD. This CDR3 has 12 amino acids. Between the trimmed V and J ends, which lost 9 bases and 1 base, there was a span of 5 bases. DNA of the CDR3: TGTGCCACCGGGCGGAACACCGGGGAGCTGTTTTTT. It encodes CATGRNTGELFF.

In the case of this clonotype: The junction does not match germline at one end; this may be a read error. CDR3 sequence: CASKEAAGSAGGLFF. The CDR3 nucleotides read TGCGCCAGCAAAGAGGCGGCGGGAAGCGCCGGGGGGCTGTTTTTT. The chain recombines TRBV5-1 with TRBJ2-2, with D maybe TRBD2 (6 bases). There are 15 residues in the CDR3. The V gene's germline CDR1 is SGHRS and CDR2 YFSETQ.

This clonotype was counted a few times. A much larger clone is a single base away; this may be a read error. This CDR3 is CASSLVPWGLEGTEAFF. The CDR3 coding sequence is TGTGCCAGCAGTTTGGTTCCCTGGGGGTTGGAGGGCACTGAAGCTTTCTTT. V gene TRBV12-3 or TRBV12-4 combines with J gene TRBJ1-1, with D perhaps TRBD1 (5 bases). V lost 3 bases and J 4 bases, leaving 21 bases between the germline ends. CDR3 length equals 17 residues.

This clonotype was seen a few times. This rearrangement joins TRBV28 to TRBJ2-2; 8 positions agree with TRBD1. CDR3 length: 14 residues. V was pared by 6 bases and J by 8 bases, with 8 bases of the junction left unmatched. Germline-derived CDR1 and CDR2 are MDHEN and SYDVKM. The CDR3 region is CASRRQGPRGELFF. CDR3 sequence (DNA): TGTGCCAGCAGGAGACAGGGGCCAAGGGGGGAGCTGTTTTTT.

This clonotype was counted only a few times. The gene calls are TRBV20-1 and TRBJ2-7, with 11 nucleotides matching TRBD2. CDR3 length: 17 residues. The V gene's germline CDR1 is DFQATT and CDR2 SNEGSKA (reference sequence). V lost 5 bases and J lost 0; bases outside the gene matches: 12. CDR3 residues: CSADTSGRSKSSYEQYF. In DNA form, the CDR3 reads TGCAGTGCTGACACTAGCGGGAGAAGTAAAAGCTCCTACGAGCAGTACTTC.

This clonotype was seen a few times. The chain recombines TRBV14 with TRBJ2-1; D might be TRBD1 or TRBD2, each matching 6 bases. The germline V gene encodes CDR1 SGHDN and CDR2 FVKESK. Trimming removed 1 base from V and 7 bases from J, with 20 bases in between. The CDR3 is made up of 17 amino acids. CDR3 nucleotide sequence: TGTGCCAGCAGCCAAGTTTTAAGTGGTGAGGGGGGAAATGAGCAGTTCTTC. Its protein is CASSQVLSGEGGNEQFF.

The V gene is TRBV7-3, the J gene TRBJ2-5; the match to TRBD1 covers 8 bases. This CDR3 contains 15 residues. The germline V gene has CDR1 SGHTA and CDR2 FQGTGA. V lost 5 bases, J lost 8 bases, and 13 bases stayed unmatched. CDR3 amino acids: CASSHNQGAFETQYF. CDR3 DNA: TGTGCCAGCAGCCACAATCAGGGGGCCTTTGAAACCCAGTACTTC.

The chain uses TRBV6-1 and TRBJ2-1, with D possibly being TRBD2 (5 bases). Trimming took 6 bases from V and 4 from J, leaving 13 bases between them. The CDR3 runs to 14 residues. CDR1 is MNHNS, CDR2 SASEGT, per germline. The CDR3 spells CASSPGVLYNEQFF. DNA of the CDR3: TGTGCCAGCAGCCCCGGGGTCCTGTACAATGAGCAGTTCTTC.

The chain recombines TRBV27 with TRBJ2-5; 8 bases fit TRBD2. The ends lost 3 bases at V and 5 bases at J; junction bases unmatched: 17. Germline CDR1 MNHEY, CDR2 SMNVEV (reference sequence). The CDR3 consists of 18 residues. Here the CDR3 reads CASSFLGGGAGRQETQYF. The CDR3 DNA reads TGTGCCAGCAGTTTTCTCGGGGGGGGAGCCGGGAGGCAGGAGACCCAGTACTTC.